These T cell receptor beta chains were read from a single sample in a study of T-cell memory formation after mild COVID-19. TCRdb redid the calling of the 5' RACE reads with MiXCR, one entry per CDR3 protein. Of about 49,000 distinct CDR3 sequences listed, 25% to 30% are singletons. Material: PBMCs or a T cell subset sorted from them (not recorded which). Receptors originate from a man younger than 35 who had mild COVID-19 (a few samples of this study predate the infection). Cell type and time point are not known. Both conserved end residues are part of each CDR3. The order of the fields is clone size, J gene, V gene, D gene, CDR3 DNA, CDR3 protein. A D gene is named only where the DNA matches it firmly. Only some rows state a clone size, as once, few, many or a class for expanded clones.

few | TRBJ2-5 | TRBV4-3 | . | TGCGCCAGCAGTATCTACGGCACCGGGGTAGAGACCCAGTACTTC | CASSIYGTGVETQYF
. | TRBJ2-1 | TRBV11-2 | . | TGTGCCAGCAGATTAGGTAGTGAGCAGTTCTTC | CASRLGSEQFF
. | TRBJ1-1 | TRBV9 | . | TGTGCCAGCAGCGTAGGGGAAAGGGGACAAACATACACTGAAGCTTTCTTT | CASSVGERGQTYTEAFF
few | TRBJ1-2 | TRBV9 | . | TGTGCCAGCAGCGTAGGCACGATATATGGCTACACCTTC | CASSVGTIYGYTF
few | TRBJ1-1 | TRBV5-5 | . | TGTGCCAGCAGCCCGGGGTCAATCCGAGCTTTCTTT | CASSPGSIRAFF
once | TRBJ2-1 | TRBV9 | . | TGTGCCAGCAGCGACGGCGGGACGGGATCCAATGAGCAGTTCTTC | CASSDGGTGSNEQFF
. | TRBJ1-2 | TRBV29-1 | . | TGCAGCGTCCGAACCACAGGGCTCCTGGGCTACACCTTC | CSVRTTGLLGYTF
. | TRBJ2-7 | TRBV12-3/TRBV12-4 | . | TGTGCCAGCAGTTTAGGGGCTACGACCTACGAGCAGTACTTC | CASSLGATTYEQYF
. | TRBJ1-5 | TRBV6-2/TRBV6-3 | TRBD1 | TGTGCCAGCAGTTACTCGGGACAGGGGTGGCAGCCCCAGCATTTT | CASSYSGQGWQPQHF
few | TRBJ2-1 | TRBV24-1 | . | TGTGCCACCAGTGATATAGGGGAGCAGTTCTTC | CATSDIGEQFF
many | TRBJ2-5 | TRBV27 | . | TGTGCCAGCAGTTTTCAGGGGAGAGAGACCCAGTACTTC | CASSFQGRETQYF
. | TRBJ1-6 | TRBV20-1 | TRBD1 | TGCAGTGCTAGAGACCGGGGACAGGGGTATTCACCCCTCCACTTT | CSARDRGQGYSPLHF
many | TRBJ1-1 | TRBV20-1 | . | TGCAGTGCTAGACATCAGGGTGATAAGACTGAAGCTTTCTTT | CSARHQGDKTEAFF
many | TRBJ2-2 | TRBV20-1 | . | TGCAGTGCTAGAGCCCAGGGGTCCGGGGAGCTGTTTTTT | CSARAQGSGELFF
once | TRBJ2-3 | TRBV9 | . | TGTGCCAGCAGCGTAGTAAGTAGTGGAACAGATACGCAGTATTTT | CASSVVSSGTDTQYF
. | TRBJ1-2 | TRBV12-3/TRBV12-4 | . | TGTGCCAGCAGCGAGGGGGGTGGCGGCTACACCTTC | CASSEGGGGYTF
. | TRBJ2-7 | TRBV5-1 | . | TGCGCCAGCAGCCTCCGGGGTACCTACGAGCAGTACTTC | CASSLRGTYEQYF
. | TRBJ2-5 | TRBV7-2 | . | TGTGCCAGCAGCCTCCCACCCTCAGAGACCCAGTACTTC | CASSLPPSETQYF
few | TRBJ2-5 | TRBV7-9 | . | TGTGCCAGTTTGCCGATTAGCGGAGAGACCCAGTACTTC | CASLPISGETQYF
. | TRBJ2-5 | TRBV28 | . | TGTGCCAGCAGTTTAAGGGCGGAGGAGACCCAGTACTTC | CASSLRAEETQYF
. | TRBJ2-3 | TRBV6-4 | . | TGTGCCAGCAAGCCGGGGGGCCAGGACACAGATACGCAGTATTTT | CASKPGGQDTDTQYF
once | TRBJ2-1 | TRBV12-3/TRBV12-4 | TRBD2 | TGTGCCAGCAGTTCGGGGGGACTAGCGGGAGCAAATGAGCAGTTCTTC | CASSSGGLAGANEQFF
few | TRBJ2-5 | TRBV7-9 | . | TGTGCCAGCGCTGCCCCCCAACTACTAGCAGGAGAGACCCAGTACTTC | CASAAPQLLAGETQYF
many | TRBJ2-2 | TRBV6-4 | TRBD2 | TGTGCCAGCAGTGACTCGACTAGCGCCGGGGAGCTGTTTTTT | CASSDSTSAGELFF
few | TRBJ2-1 | TRBV12-3/TRBV12-4 | . | TGTGCCAGCAGTTTAAGGACGACGGGAGACTACAATGAGCAGTTCTTC | CASSLRTTGDYNEQFF
. | TRBJ2-7 | TRBV29-1 | TRBD1 | TGCAGCGTCGCCGGGACAGGGGAACCCCTTCGCTTC | CSVAGTGEPLRF
. | TRBJ1-1 | TRBV20-1 | . | TGCAGTGCTCCGAGTTCCTCCACAGGGCGGTTAGCTGAAGCTTTCTTT | CSAPSSSTGRLAEAFF
few | TRBJ1-4 | TRBV4-1 | . | TGCGCCAGCAGCCAAGGGTGGGGTGCGACTAATGAAAAACTGTTTTTT | CASSQGWGATNEKLFF
. | TRBJ2-1 | TRBV6-5 | TRBD2 | TGTGCCAGCAGGGGGAGGGATGAGCAGTTCTTC | CASRGRDEQFF
. | TRBJ2-1 | TRBV7-9 | . | TGTGCCAGCAGCTTAGGGGAACTAAATGAGCAGTTCTTC | CASSLGELNEQFF
few | TRBJ1-5 | TRBV4-2 | . | TGTGCCAGCAGCCCCCTCGGACGGGACAATCAGCCCCAGCATTTT | CASSPLGRDNQPQHF
few | TRBJ2-6 | TRBV12-3/TRBV12-4 | TRBD1 | TGTGCCAGCAGTTTAGTGGGACAGGGCATCTCTGGGGCCAACGTCCTGACTTTC | CASSLVGQGISGANVLTF
. | TRBJ1-3 | TRBV5-4 | TRBD1 | TGTGCCAGCAGCCGACAGGGGGTTTCTGGAAACACCATATATTTT | CASSRQGVSGNTIYF
few | TRBJ2-5 | TRBV29-1 | TRBD2 | TGCAGCCTCTTCCTAGCGGAACTGGGGAAGACCCAGTACTTC | CSLFLAELGKTQYF
. | TRBJ2-2 | TRBV5-1 | . | TGCGCCAGCAGCTTGGACCGGATAACCATTCCCGGGGAGCTGTTTTTT | CASSLDRITIPGELFF
many | TRBJ2-1 | TRBV9 | . | TGTGCCAGCAGCGCCCCTACCATCTCCGGGAATGAGCAGTTCTTC | CASSAPTISGNEQFF
. | TRBJ2-3 | TRBV5-1 | TRBD1 | TGCGCCAGCAGCTCGCGGACAGGGCGGCCAGATACGCAGTATTTT | CASSSRTGRPDTQYF
few | TRBJ2-7 | TRBV6-1 | . | TGTGCCAGCAGTGAGGAGTGGGACTACGAGCAGTACTTC | CASSEEWDYEQYF
. | TRBJ2-7 | TRBV29-1 | . | TGCAGCGTTCATAAAAGGGACGAGCAGTACTTC | CSVHKRDEQYF
few | TRBJ2-6 | TRBV12-3/TRBV12-4 | TRBD1 | TGTGCCAGCAGTCAAGCCCGGGACAGGGGGCCTGGGGCCAACGTCCTGACTTTC | CASSQARDRGPGANVLTF
. | TRBJ2-3 | TRBV12-3/TRBV12-4 | . | TGTGCCAGCAGTTCCCCGGGACTTCGGGATACGCAGTATTTT | CASSSPGLRDTQYF
few | TRBJ2-2 | TRBV6-2/TRBV6-3 | . | TGTGCCAGCAGTTACGACCTCAGGGTCACCGGGGAGCTGTTTTTT | CASSYDLRVTGELFF
medium-sized | TRBJ2-3 | TRBV12-3/TRBV12-4 | . | TGTGCCAGCAGTTTAGGGGGGGGCGACCACCTCGGGCAGTATTTT | CASSLGGGDHLGQYF
many | TRBJ2-3 | TRBV11-2 | TRBD2 | TGTGCCAGCAGCTTAGCAAGCGGGGGGTATGAAGATACGCAGTATTTT | CASSLASGGYEDTQYF
. | TRBJ2-7 | TRBV4-1 | TRBD1 | TGCGCCAGCAGCCAAGGTCTGTTGGACAGGGGCAACGAGCAGTACTTC | CASSQGLLDRGNEQYF
. | TRBJ2-1 | TRBV7-9 | . | TGTGCCGGTTTTTGGGGGGATGAGCAGTTCTTC | CAGFWGDEQFF
few | TRBJ2-5 | TRBV7-6 | . | TGTGCCAGCAGCTTAGCGCTAGGGGTACAAGAGACCCAGTACTTC | CASSLALGVQETQYF
. | TRBJ2-1 | TRBV11-2 | TRBD2 | TGTGCCAGCAGCTGGGCGACTAGCGGGGGGCCCAATGAGCAGTTCTTC | CASSWATSGGPNEQFF
. | TRBJ2-1 | TRBV4-1 | . | TGCGCCAGCAGCGTGGTCGGGGAAGCCAATGAGCAGTTCTTC | CASSVVGEANEQFF
few | TRBJ2-1 | TRBV3-1 | . | TGTGCCAGCAGCAACGGGCGAACCTCATCCTACAATGAGCAGTTCTTC | CASSNGRTSSYNEQFF
many | TRBJ2-2 | TRBV19 | . | TGTGCCAGTAGCAGATACCGGGACTCCACCGGGGAGCTGTTTTTT | CASSRYRDSTGELFF
many | TRBJ1-1 | TRBV20-1 | . | TGCAGTGCTAGAGTCATTACAGGGAACACTGAAGCTTTCTTT | CSARVITGNTEAFF
few | TRBJ1-1 | TRBV6-5 | . | TGTGCCAGCAGTTACTCGGGCCGAGGGCCCGGAGGAGCTTTCTTT | CASSYSGRGPGGAFF
few | TRBJ2-7 | TRBV20-1 | TRBD1 | TGCAGTGCTAGTCCTCAGGGGGTGTCCTCCTACGAGCAGTACTTC | CSASPQGVSSYEQYF
. | TRBJ1-5 | TRBV20-1 | . | TGCAGTGCTAGAGAGGGGGGGGTGTATAGCAATCAGCCCCAGCATTTT | CSAREGGVYSNQPQHF
few | TRBJ1-5 | TRBV15 | . | TGTGCCACCAGCAGGGAATATCAGCCCCAGCATTTT | CATSREYQPQHF
few | TRBJ2-5 | TRBV10-3 | . | TGTGCCATCAGTGAGGAAGGAATCATCCAAGAGACCCAGTACTTC | CAISEEGIIQETQYF
few | TRBJ1-4 | TRBV4-3 | . | TGCGCCAGCAGCCAAGGGGACGGACTTAATGAAAAACTGTTTTTT | CASSQGDGLNEKLFF
few | TRBJ2-5 | TRBV5-6 | TRBD1 | TGTGCCAGCAGCTCGATCGAGACAGGGGGAGAGACCCAGTACTTC | CASSSIETGGETQYF
few | TRBJ1-1 | TRBV4-2 | . | TGTGCCAGCAGCCCCGGGGGCTTAACTGAAGCTTTCTTT | CASSPGGLTEAFF